This is a list of T cell receptor beta chains from one sample in a study of T cell responses to AZD1222 COVID-19 vaccine. Measured with immunoSEQ multiplex PCR; TCRdb has only the in-frame clones, and not every one. The sample records 43,000 or so clones, 90% being singletons. Here the sequenced sample was peripheral blood, taken 28 days after the second AZD1222 dose. All receptors derive from an adult who received the AZD1222 COVID-19 vaccine. Both conserved end residues are part of each CDR3. A D gene is named only where the DNA matches it firmly. Size tells how often a clone was seen (once, few, many) or the class of an expanded clone, and some rows leave it out.

clone_size: once
j_call: TRBJ2-1
d_call: TRBD2
v_call: TRBV10-1
cdr3_aa: CASSGSGASGVNEQFF
cdr3_nt: TGCGCCAGCAGTGGGTCTGGGGCTAGCGGGGTCAATGAGCAGTTCTTC

clone_size: -
j_call: TRBJ2-2
d_call: -
v_call: TRBV7-2
cdr3_aa: CASSLRGAITGELFF
cdr3_nt: TGTGCCAGCAGCTTACGGGGGGCGATAACCGGGGAGCTGTTTTTT

clone_size: -
j_call: TRBJ1-2
d_call: -
v_call: TRBV6-6
cdr3_aa: CASTKANYGYTF
cdr3_nt: TGTGCCAGCACCAAAGCTAACTATGGCTACACCTTC

clone_size: -
j_call: TRBJ2-3
d_call: -
v_call: TRBV5-4
cdr3_aa: CASSLGAGDRDTQYF
cdr3_nt: TGTGCCAGCAGCTTGGGGGCGGGGGACAGGGATACGCAGTATTTT

clone_size: -
j_call: TRBJ1-1
d_call: -
v_call: TRBV10-1
cdr3_aa: CASSGVGTEAFF
cdr3_nt: TGCGCCAGCAGCGGGGTGGGGACTGAAGCTTTCTTT

clone_size: -
j_call: TRBJ1-1
d_call: -
v_call: TRBV25-1
cdr3_aa: CASSEPGQVGAEAFF
cdr3_nt: TGTGCCAGCAGTGAACCGGGACAAGTAGGGGCTGAAGCTTTCTTT

clone_size: -
j_call: TRBJ1-2
d_call: -
v_call: TRBV30
cdr3_aa: CAWSSGYYGYTF
cdr3_nt: TGTGCCTGGAGTTCGGGGTACTATGGCTACACCTTC

clone_size: once
j_call: TRBJ2-7
d_call: -
v_call: TRBV5-4
cdr3_aa: CASSLSQGFGEQYF
cdr3_nt: TGTGCCAGCAGCTTGTCCCAGGGGTTTGGCGAGCAGTACTTC

clone_size: -
j_call: TRBJ1-1
d_call: TRBD1
v_call: TRBV3-1/TRBV3-2
cdr3_aa: CASSPTGGEAFF
cdr3_nt: TGTGCCAGCAGCCCGACAGGGGGTGAAGCTTTCTTT

clone_size: -
j_call: TRBJ1-6
d_call: TRBD1
v_call: TRBV9
cdr3_aa: CASKGDSDNSPLHF
cdr3_nt: TGTGCCAGCAAAGGGGACAGCGATAATTCACCCCTCCACTTT

clone_size: -
j_call: TRBJ1-1
d_call: -
v_call: TRBV7-2
cdr3_aa: CASSLGSIVDSFF
cdr3_nt: TGTGCCAGCAGCTTAGGATCTATCGTTGACTCTTTCTTT

clone_size: -
j_call: TRBJ2-2
d_call: TRBD1
v_call: TRBV19
cdr3_aa: CASRSTGGATTGELFF
cdr3_nt: TGTGCCAGTAGATCTACAGGGGGCGCGACCACCGGGGAGCTGTTTTTT

clone_size: -
j_call: TRBJ1-1
d_call: TRBD1
v_call: TRBV19
cdr3_aa: CASRRPGQGQEAFF
cdr3_nt: TGTGCCAGTAGAAGACCGGGACAGGGCCAGGAAGCTTTCTTT

clone_size: -
j_call: TRBJ1-3
d_call: -
v_call: TRBV7-9
cdr3_aa: CASTYGPSGPQGNTIYF
cdr3_nt: TGTGCCAGCACTTATGGGCCTTCGGGCCCTCAGGGAAACACCATATATTTT

clone_size: -
j_call: TRBJ1-2
d_call: -
v_call: TRBV2
cdr3_aa: CASRSGQRLGPF
cdr3_nt: TGTGCCAGCAGATCCGGACAGAGATTGGGCCCCTTC

clone_size: -
j_call: TRBJ1-3
d_call: -
v_call: TRBV15
cdr3_aa: CATSRDSGNTIYF
cdr3_nt: TGTGCCACCAGCAGGGACTCTGGAAACACCATATATTTT

clone_size: -
j_call: TRBJ1-3
d_call: -
v_call: TRBV18
cdr3_aa: CASSPSAGEGTIYF
cdr3_nt: TGTGCCAGCTCACCTTCGGCGGGGGAAGGCACCATATATTTT

clone_size: -
j_call: TRBJ1-1
d_call: -
v_call: TRBV19
cdr3_aa: CASSMGGGNTEAFF
cdr3_nt: TGTGCCAGTAGTATGGGGGGAGGAAACACTGAAGCTTTCTTT

clone_size: once
j_call: TRBJ1-5
d_call: TRBD1
v_call: TRBV10-3
cdr3_aa: CAISETLGQMGDQPQHF
cdr3_nt: TGTGCCATCAGTGAGACCCTGGGACAGATGGGGGATCAGCCCCAGCATTTT

clone_size: once
j_call: TRBJ2-1
d_call: -
v_call: TRBV6-5
cdr3_aa: CASTGRPSYNEQFF
cdr3_nt: TGTGCCAGCACCGGACGTCCCTCCTACAATGAGCAGTTCTTC

clone_size: -
j_call: TRBJ1-5
d_call: TRBD1
v_call: TRBV6-6
cdr3_aa: CASSPGQGRAYQPQHF
cdr3_nt: TGTGCCAGCAGTCCGGGACAGGGAAGGGCGTATCAGCCCCAGCATTTT

clone_size: -
j_call: TRBJ1-6
d_call: TRBD1
v_call: TRBV6-5
cdr3_aa: CASSPTGFNSPLHF
cdr3_nt: TGTGCCAGCAGCCCGACAGGGTTTAATTCACCCCTCCACTTT

clone_size: -
j_call: TRBJ1-2
d_call: -
v_call: TRBV3-1/TRBV3-2
cdr3_aa: CASSRDPASGYTF
cdr3_nt: TGTGCCAGCAGCCGGGACCCGGCGTCGGGCTACACCTTC

clone_size: -
j_call: TRBJ1-5
d_call: -
v_call: TRBV4-1
cdr3_aa: CASSQEITGNQPQHF
cdr3_nt: TGCGCCAGCAGCCAGGAAATTACAGGGAATCAGCCCCAGCATTTT

clone_size: -
j_call: TRBJ2-3
d_call: -
v_call: TRBV13
cdr3_aa: CASSLAGLDTQYF
cdr3_nt: TGTGCCAGCAGCTTAGCTGGCTTGGATACGCAGTATTTT

clone_size: once
j_call: TRBJ2-3
d_call: TRBD2
v_call: TRBV7-6
cdr3_aa: CASSDPSGGPVDTQYF
cdr3_nt: TGTGCCAGCAGCGACCCTAGCGGGGGGCCGGTAGATACGCAGTATTTT

clone_size: -
j_call: TRBJ1-5
d_call: -
v_call: TRBV30
cdr3_aa: CAWSPPSSNQPQHF
cdr3_nt: TGTGCCTGGAGTCCCCCCAGTAGCAATCAGCCCCAGCATTTT

clone_size: few
j_call: TRBJ2-7
d_call: -
v_call: TRBV7-6
cdr3_aa: CASTPNRGGPYEQYF
cdr3_nt: TGTGCCAGCACCCCCAACAGGGGAGGGCCCTACGAGCAGTACTTC

clone_size: -
j_call: TRBJ2-3
d_call: -
v_call: TRBV2
cdr3_aa: CASRPGGLWDTDTQYF
cdr3_nt: TGTGCCAGCAGACCCGGGGGACTCTGGGACACAGATACGCAGTATTTT

clone_size: few
j_call: TRBJ1-6
d_call: -
v_call: TRBV10-2
cdr3_aa: CASLEGRGNSPLHF
cdr3_nt: TGCGCCAGCCTGGAGGGAAGGGGAAATTCACCCCTCCACTTT

clone_size: -
j_call: TRBJ1-6
d_call: -
v_call: TRBV6-1
cdr3_aa: CASTRTESNSPLHF
cdr3_nt: TGTGCCAGCACCCGGACGGAATCTAATTCACCCCTCCACTTT